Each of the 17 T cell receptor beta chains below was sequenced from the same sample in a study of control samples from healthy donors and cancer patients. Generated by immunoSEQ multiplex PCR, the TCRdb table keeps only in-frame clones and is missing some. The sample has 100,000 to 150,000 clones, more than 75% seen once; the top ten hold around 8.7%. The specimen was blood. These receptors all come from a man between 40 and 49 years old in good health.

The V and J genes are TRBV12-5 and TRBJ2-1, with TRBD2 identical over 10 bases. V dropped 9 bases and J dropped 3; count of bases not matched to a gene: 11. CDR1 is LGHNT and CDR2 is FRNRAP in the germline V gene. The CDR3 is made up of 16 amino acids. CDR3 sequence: CASASSGTSVYNEQFF. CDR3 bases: TGTGCTAGCGCTAGTTCCGGGACTAGCGTCTACAATGAGCAGTTCTTC.

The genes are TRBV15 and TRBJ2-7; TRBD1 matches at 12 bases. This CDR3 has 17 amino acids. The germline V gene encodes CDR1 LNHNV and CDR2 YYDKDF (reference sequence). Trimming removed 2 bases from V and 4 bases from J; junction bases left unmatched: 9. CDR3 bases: TGTGCCACCAGCAGAAAGCCGGGACAGGGGGCGGGGTACGAGCAGTACTTC. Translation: CATSRKPGQGAGYEQYF.

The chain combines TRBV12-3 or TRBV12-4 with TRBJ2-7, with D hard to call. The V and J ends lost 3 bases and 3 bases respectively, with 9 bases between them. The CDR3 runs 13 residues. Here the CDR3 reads CASSFVGFYEQYF. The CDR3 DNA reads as TGTGCCAGCAGTTTTGTAGGCTTCTACGAGCAGTACTTC.

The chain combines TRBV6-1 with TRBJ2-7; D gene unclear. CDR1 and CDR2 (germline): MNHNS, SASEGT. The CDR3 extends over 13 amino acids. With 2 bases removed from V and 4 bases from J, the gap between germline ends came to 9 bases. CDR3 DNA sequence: TGTGCCAGCAGTGAAAGAAATCGGTACGAGCAGTACTTC. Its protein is CASSERNRYEQYF.

The CDR3 protein is CASSLAANTEAFF. The CDR3 nucleotides are TGTGCCAGCAGCTTGGCAGCGAACACTGAAGCTTTCTTT. V and J are TRBV5-8 and TRBJ1-1; D uncertain. Germline CDR1 SGHTS, CDR2 YDEGEE. CDR3 length equals 13 residues. V dropped 0 bases and J dropped 1 base, with 4 bases sitting between them.

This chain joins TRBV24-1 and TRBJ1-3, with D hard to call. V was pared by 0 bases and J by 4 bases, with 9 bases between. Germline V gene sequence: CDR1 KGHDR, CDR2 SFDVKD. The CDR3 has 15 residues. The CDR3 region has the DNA TGTGCCACCAGTGATTTGTGGGGTACGGGAAACACCATATATTTT. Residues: CATSDLWGTGNTIYF.

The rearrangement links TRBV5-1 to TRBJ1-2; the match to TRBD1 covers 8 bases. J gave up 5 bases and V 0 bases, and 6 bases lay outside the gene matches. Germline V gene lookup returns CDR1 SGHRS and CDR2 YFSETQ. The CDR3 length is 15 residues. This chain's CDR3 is CASSLGGQGGYGYTF. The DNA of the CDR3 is TGCGCCAGCAGCTTGGGAGGACAGGGTGGATATGGCTACACCTTC.

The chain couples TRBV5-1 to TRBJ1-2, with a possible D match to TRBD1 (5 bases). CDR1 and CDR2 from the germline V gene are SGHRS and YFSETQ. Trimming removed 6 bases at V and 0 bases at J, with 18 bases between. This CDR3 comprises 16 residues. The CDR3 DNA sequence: TGCGCCAGCACCTGGGGCAGCGTCCCAGCTAACTATGGCTACACCTTC. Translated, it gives CASTWGSVPANYGYTF.

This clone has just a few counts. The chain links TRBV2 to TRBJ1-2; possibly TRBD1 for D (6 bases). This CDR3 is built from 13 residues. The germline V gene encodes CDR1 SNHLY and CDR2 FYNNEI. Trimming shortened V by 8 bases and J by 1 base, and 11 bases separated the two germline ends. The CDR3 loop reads CASSGTNNYGYTF. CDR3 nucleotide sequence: TGTGCCAGCTCCGGGACAAATAACTATGGCTACACCTTC.

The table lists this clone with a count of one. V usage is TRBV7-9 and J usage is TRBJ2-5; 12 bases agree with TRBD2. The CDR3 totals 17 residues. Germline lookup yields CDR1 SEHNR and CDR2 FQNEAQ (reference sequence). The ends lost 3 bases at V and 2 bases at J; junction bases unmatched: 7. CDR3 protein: CASSFRLAGGRQETQYF. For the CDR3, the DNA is TGTGCCAGCAGCTTCCGTCTAGCGGGGGGGCGGCAAGAGACCCAGTACTTC.

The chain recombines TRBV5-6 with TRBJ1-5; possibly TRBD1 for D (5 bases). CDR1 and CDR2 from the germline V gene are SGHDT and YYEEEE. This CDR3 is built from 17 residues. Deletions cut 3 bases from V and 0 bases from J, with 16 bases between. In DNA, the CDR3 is TGTGCCAGCAGCTGGGGGGGACGGGGGGATAGCAATCAGCCCCAGCATTTT. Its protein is CASSWGGRGDSNQPQHF. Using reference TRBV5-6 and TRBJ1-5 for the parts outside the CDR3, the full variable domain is DAGVTQSPTHLIKTRGQQVTLRCSPKSGHDTVSWYQQALGQGPQFIFQYYEEEERQRGNFPDRFSGHQFPNYSSELNVNALLLGDSALYLCASSWGGRGDSNQPQHFGDGTRLSIL.

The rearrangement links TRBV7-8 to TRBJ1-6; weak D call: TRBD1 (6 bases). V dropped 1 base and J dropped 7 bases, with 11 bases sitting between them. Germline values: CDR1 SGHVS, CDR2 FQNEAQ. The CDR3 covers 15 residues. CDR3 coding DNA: TGTGCCAGCAGCTTAGTTGGGGGCTTAAATTCACCCCTCCACTTT. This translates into CASSLVGGLNSPLHF.

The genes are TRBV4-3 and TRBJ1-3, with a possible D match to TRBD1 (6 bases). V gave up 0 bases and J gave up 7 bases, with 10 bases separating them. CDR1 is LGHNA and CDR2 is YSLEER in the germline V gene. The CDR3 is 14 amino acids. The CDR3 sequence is CASSQENRANTIYF. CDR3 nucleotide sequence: TGCGCCAGCAGCCAAGAGAACAGGGCGAACACCATATATTTT.

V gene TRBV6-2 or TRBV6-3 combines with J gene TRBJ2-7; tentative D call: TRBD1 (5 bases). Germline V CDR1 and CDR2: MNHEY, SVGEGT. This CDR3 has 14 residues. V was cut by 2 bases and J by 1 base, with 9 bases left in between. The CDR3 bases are TGTGCCAGCAGTTACGACCAGGGATCCTACGAGCAGTACTTC. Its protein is CASSYDQGSYEQYF.

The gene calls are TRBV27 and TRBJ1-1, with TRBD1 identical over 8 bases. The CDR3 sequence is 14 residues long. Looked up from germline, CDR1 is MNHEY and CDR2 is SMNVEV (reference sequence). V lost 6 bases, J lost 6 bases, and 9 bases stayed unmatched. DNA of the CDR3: TGTGCCAGCAGAGAACAGGGGGGTCGGTCTGAAGCTTTCTTT. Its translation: CASREQGGRSEAFF.

The CDR3 coding sequence is TGTGCCAGTAGTATTCTAGCAGCCTCCAATTCACCCCTCCACTTT. It codes for CASSILAASNSPLHF. The chain recombines TRBV19 with TRBJ1-6; D remains unclear. The CDR3 loop spans 15 amino acids. The V gene lost 3 bases and the J gene lost 7 bases, with 13 bases spanning the gap. The germline V gene has CDR1 LNHDA and CDR2 SQIVND (reference sequence).

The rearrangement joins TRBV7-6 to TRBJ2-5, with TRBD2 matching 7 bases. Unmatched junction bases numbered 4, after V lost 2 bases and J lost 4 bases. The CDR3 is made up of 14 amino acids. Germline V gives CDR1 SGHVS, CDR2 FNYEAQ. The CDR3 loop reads CASSLFGEGETQYF. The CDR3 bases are TGTGCCAGCAGCTTATTTGGGGAGGGAGAGACCCAGTACTTC.